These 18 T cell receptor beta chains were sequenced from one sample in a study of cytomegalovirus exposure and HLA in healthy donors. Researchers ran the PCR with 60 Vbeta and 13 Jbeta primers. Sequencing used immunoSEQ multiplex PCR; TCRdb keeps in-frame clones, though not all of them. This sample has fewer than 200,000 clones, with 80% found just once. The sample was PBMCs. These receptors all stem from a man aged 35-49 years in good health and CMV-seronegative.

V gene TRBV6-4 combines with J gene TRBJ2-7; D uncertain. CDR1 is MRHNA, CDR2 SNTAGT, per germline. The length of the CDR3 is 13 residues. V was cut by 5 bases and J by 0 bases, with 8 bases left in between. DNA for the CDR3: TGTGCCAGCAGTCCCGAGTCCTCCTACGAGCAGTACTTC. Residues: CASSPESSYEQYF.

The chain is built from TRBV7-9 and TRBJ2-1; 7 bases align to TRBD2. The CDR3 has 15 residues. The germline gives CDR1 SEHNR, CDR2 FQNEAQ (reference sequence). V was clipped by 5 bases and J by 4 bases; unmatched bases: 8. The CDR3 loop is CASSQAASGYNEQFF. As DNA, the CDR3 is TGTGCCAGCAGCCAGGCGGCTAGCGGTTACAATGAGCAGTTCTTC. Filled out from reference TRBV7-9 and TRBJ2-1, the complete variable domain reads DTGVSQNPRHKITKRGQNVTFRCDPISEHNRLYWYRQTLGQGPEFLTYFQNEAQLEKSRLLSDRFSAERPKGSFSTLEIQRTEQGDSAMYLCASSQAASGYNEQFFGPGTRLTVL.

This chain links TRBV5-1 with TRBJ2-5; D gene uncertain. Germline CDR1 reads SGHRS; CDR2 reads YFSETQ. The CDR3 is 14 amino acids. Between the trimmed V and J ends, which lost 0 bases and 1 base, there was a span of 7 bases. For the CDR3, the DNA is TGCGCCAGCAGCTTGGCCGCTACCCAAGAGACCCAGTACTTC. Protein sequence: CASSLAATQETQYF.

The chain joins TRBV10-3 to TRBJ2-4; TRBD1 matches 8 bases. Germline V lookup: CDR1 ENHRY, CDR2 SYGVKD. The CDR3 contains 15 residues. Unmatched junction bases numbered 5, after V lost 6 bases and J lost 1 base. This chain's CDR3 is CAISQDRGAKNIQYF. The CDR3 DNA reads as TGTGCCATCAGCCAAGACAGGGGTGCCAAAAACATTCAGTACTTC.

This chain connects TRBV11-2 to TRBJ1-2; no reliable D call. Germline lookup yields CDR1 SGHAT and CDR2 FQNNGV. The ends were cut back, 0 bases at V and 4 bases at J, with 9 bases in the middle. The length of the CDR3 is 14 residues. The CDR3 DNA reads TGTGCCAGCAGCTTAGATCTGGGAGTCTATGGCTACACCTTC. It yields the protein CASSLDLGVYGYTF.

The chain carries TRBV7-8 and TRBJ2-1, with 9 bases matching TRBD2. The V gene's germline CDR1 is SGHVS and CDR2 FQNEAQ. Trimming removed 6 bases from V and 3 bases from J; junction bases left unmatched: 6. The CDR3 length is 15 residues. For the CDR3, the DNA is TGTGCCAGCAGTAATAGCGGGAGAGGCTACAATGAGCAGTTCTTC. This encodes CASSNSGRGYNEQFF. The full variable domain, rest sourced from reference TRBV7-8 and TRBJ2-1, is GAGVSQSPRYKVAKRGQDVALRCDPISGHVSLFWYQQALGQGPEFLTYFQNEAQLDKSGLPSDRFFAERPEGSVSTLKIQRTQQEDSAVYLCASSNSGRGYNEQFFGPGTRLTVL.

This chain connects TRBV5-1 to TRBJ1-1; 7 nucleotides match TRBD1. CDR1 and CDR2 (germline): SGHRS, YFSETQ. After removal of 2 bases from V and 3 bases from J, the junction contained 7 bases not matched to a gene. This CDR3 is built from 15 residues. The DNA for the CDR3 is TGCGCCAGCAGCTTTAACAGGGGAAGCTACACTGAAGCTTTCTTT. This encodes CASSFNRGSYTEAFF.

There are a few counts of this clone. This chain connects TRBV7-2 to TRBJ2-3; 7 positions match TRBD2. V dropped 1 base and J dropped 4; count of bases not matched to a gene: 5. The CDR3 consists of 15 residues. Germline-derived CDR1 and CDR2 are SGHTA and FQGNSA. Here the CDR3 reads CASSLVRGIADTQYF. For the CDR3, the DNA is TGTGCCAGCAGCTTAGTGCGGGGGATCGCAGATACGCAGTATTTT.

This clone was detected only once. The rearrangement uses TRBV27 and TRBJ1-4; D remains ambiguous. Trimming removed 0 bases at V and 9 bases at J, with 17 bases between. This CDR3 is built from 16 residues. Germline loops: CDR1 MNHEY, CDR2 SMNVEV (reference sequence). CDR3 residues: CASSLSASFAAQKLFF. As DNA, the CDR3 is TGTGCCAGCAGTTTATCGGCGAGCTTCGCAGCGCAAAAACTGTTTTTT. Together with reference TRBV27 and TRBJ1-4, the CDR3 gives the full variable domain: EAQVTQNPRYLITVTGKKLTVTCSQNMNHEYMSWYRQDPGLGLRQIYYSMNVEVTDKGDVPEGYKVSRKEKRNFPLILESPSPNQTSLYFCASSLSASFAAQKLFFGSGTQLSVL.

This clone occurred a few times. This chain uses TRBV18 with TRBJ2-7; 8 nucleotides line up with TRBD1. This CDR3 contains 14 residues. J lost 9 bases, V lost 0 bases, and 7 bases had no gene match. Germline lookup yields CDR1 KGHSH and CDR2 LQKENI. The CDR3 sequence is CASSPPGTGGGQYF. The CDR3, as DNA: TGTGCCAGCTCACCACCAGGGACAGGTGGAGGGCAGTACTTC.

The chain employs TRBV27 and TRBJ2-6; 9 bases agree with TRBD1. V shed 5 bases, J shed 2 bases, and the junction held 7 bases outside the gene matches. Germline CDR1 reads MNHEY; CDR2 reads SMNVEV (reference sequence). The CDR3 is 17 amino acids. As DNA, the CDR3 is TGTGCCAGCAGTCGCTCGACAGGGGGAGCTGGGGCCAACGTCCTGACTTTC. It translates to CASSRSTGGAGANVLTF.

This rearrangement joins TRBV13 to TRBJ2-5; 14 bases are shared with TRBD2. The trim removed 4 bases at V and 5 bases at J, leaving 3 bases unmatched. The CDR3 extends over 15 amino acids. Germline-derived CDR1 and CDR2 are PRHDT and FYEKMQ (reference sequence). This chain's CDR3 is CASSSGTSGSETQYF. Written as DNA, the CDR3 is TGTGCCAGCAGCTCAGGGACTAGCGGGAGCGAGACCCAGTACTTC.

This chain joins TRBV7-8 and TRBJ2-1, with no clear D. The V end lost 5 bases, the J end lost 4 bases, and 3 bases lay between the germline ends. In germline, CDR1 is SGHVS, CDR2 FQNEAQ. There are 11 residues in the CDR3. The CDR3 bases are TGTGCCAGCAGCCATTACAATGAGCAGTTCTTC. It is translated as CASSHYNEQFF. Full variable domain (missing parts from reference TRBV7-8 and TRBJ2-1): GAGVSQSPRYKVAKRGQDVALRCDPISGHVSLFWYQQALGQGPEFLTYFQNEAQLDKSGLPSDRFFAERPEGSVSTLKIQRTQQEDSAVYLCASSHYNEQFFGPGTRLTVL.

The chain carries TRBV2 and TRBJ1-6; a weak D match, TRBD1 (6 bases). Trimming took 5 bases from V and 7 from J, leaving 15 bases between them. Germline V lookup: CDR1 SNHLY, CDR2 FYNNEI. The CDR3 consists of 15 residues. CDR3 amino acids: CASSRGGVGNSPLHF. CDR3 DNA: TGTGCCAGCAGTAGAGGGGGGGTAGGCAATTCACCCCTCCACTTT.

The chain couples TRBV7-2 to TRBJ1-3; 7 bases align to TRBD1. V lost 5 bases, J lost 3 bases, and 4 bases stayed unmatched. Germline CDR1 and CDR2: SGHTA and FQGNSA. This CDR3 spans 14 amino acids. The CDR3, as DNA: TGTGCCAGCAGCCCACAGGGGTATGGAAACACCATATATTTT. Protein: CASSPQGYGNTIYF.

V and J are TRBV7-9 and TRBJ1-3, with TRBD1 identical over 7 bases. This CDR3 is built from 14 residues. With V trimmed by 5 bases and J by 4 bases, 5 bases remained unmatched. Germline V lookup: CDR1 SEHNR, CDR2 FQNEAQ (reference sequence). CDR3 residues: CASSPQTGGNTIYF. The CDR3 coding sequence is TGTGCCAGCAGCCCCCAGACAGGGGGAAACACCATATATTTT.

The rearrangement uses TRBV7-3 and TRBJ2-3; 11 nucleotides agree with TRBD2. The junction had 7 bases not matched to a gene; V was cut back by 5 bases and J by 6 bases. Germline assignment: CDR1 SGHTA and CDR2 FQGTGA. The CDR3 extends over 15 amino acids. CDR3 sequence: CASSVTSGIMDTQYF. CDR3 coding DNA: TGTGCCAGCAGCGTGACTAGCGGGATAATGGATACGCAGTATTTT.

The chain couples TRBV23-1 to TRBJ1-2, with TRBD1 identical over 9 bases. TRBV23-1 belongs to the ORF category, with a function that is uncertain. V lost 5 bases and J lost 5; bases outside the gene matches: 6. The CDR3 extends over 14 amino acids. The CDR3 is CASSSQGARYGYTF. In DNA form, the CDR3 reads TGCGCCAGCAGTTCACAGGGGGCGCGATATGGCTACACCTTC.